These T cell receptor beta chains were read from a single sample in a study of T cell repertoires in aging, cancer and after chemotherapy. TCRdb independently ran MiXCR on the multiplex PCR reads; one entry per CDR3 protein. The repertoire includes 9,300 or so distinct CDR3 sequences, roughly a quarter of them detected once, and approximately 13% sits in the top ten. The sample was blood. The origin of the receptors is a human donor with a blood cancer. The donor label of this sample is uncertain. Each CDR3 is given with its conserved first and last residue. D genes are given only for firm matches. Clone size, where shown, is once, few, many, or a class for clones that have expanded.

d_call: NA
v_call: TRBV6-2/TRBV6-3
j_call: TRBJ1-1
clone_size: NA
cdr3_aa: CASSYSPDLEAFF
cdr3_nt: TGTGCCAGCAGTTACTCTCCAGACCTTGAAGCTTTCTTT

d_call: NA
v_call: TRBV12-3/TRBV12-4
j_call: TRBJ2-1
clone_size: few
cdr3_aa: CASSRSGVHEQFF
cdr3_nt: TGTGCCAGCAGTCGTTCAGGGGTCCATGAGCAGTTCTTC

d_call: TRBD1
v_call: TRBV5-1
j_call: TRBJ2-1
clone_size: few
cdr3_aa: CASSLGQGEYNEQFF
cdr3_nt: TGCGCCAGCAGCTTGGGACAGGGGGAATACAATGAGCAGTTCTTC

d_call: TRBD1
v_call: TRBV7-9
j_call: TRBJ2-3
clone_size: few
cdr3_aa: CASSLGAGGRVGTDTQYF
cdr3_nt: TGTGCCAGCAGCTTAGGTGCAGGGGGTAGGGTTGGCACAGATACGCAGTATTTT

d_call: NA
v_call: TRBV5-1
j_call: TRBJ2-5
clone_size: NA
cdr3_aa: CASSLEETQYF
cdr3_nt: TGCGCCAGCAGCTTGGAAGAGACCCAGTACTTC

d_call: NA
v_call: TRBV19
j_call: TRBJ2-7
clone_size: medium-sized
cdr3_aa: CASSEGIAYEQYF
cdr3_nt: TGTGCCAGTAGTGAGGGGATTGCCTACGAGCAGTACTTC

d_call: NA
v_call: TRBV18
j_call: TRBJ2-1
clone_size: medium-sized
cdr3_aa: CASSPPFRGDEQFF
cdr3_nt: TGTGCCAGCTCACCACCGTTTAGGGGGGATGAGCAGTTCTTC

d_call: NA
v_call: TRBV18
j_call: TRBJ1-6
clone_size: medium-sized
cdr3_aa: CASSHSPLHF
cdr3_nt: TGTGCCAGCTCACATTCACCCCTCCACTTT

d_call: TRBD2
v_call: TRBV12-3/TRBV12-4
j_call: TRBJ2-5
clone_size: NA
cdr3_aa: CASRPSGRGETQYF
cdr3_nt: TGTGCCAGCAGGCCTAGCGGGAGAGGAGAGACCCAGTACTTC

d_call: NA
v_call: TRBV5-4
j_call: TRBJ2-2
clone_size: medium-sized
cdr3_aa: CASSFGGVNTGELFF
cdr3_nt: TGTGCCAGCAGCTTCGGCGGGGTTAACACCGGGGAGCTGTTTTTT

d_call: TRBD2
v_call: TRBV30
j_call: TRBJ2-1
clone_size: many
cdr3_aa: CAWSVGLARSYNEQFF
cdr3_nt: TGTGCCTGGAGTGTAGGACTAGCGAGATCCTACAATGAGCAGTTCTTC

d_call: NA
v_call: TRBV6-1
j_call: TRBJ2-3
clone_size: many
cdr3_aa: CASATWAVGEDTQYF
cdr3_nt: TGTGCCAGCGCTACCTGGGCCGTGGGAGAGGATACGCAGTATTTT

d_call: TRBD1
v_call: TRBV6-2/TRBV6-3
j_call: TRBJ2-6
clone_size: medium-sized
cdr3_aa: CASSYNLDRAGANVLTF
cdr3_nt: TGTGCCAGCAGTTATAACCTTGACAGGGCTGGGGCCAACGTCCTGACTTTC

d_call: NA
v_call: TRBV10-3
j_call: TRBJ2-7
clone_size: few
cdr3_aa: CAIRNRTAYEQYF
cdr3_nt: TGTGCCATCAGGAACCGGACAGCCTACGAGCAGTACTTC

d_call: TRBD2
v_call: TRBV28
j_call: TRBJ2-1
clone_size: few
cdr3_aa: CASHYRMGSGSPRSYNEQFF
cdr3_nt: TGTGCCAGCCACTACCGCATGGGTAGCGGGAGCCCCCGCTCCTACAATGAGCAGTTCTTC

d_call: TRBD2
v_call: TRBV30
j_call: TRBJ2-3
clone_size: medium-sized
cdr3_aa: CASDPLAGGPDTQYF
cdr3_nt: TGTGCCTCCGACCCACTAGCGGGAGGACCAGATACGCAGTATTTT

d_call: NA
v_call: TRBV27
j_call: TRBJ1-6
clone_size: medium-sized
cdr3_aa: CASSNRPYSPLHF
cdr3_nt: TGTGCCAGCAGTAACAGGCCCTATTCACCCCTCCACTTT

d_call: NA
v_call: TRBV10-3
j_call: TRBJ2-1
clone_size: NA
cdr3_aa: CAISEIKGAAGEQFF
cdr3_nt: TGTGCCATCAGTGAGATTAAGGGAGCTGCAGGGGAGCAGTTCTTC

d_call: NA
v_call: TRBV19
j_call: TRBJ1-1
clone_size: medium-sized
cdr3_aa: CASAAGGNTEAFF
cdr3_nt: TGTGCCAGTGCCGCGGGGGGCAACACTGAAGCTTTCTTT

d_call: TRBD1
v_call: TRBV12-3/TRBV12-4
j_call: TRBJ2-7
clone_size: NA
cdr3_aa: CVSRMTGYEQYF
cdr3_nt: TGTGTTAGCAGGATGACAGGGTACGAGCAGTACTTC

d_call: NA
v_call: TRBV12-3/TRBV12-4
j_call: TRBJ2-3
clone_size: few
cdr3_aa: CASSRRGAGTHTQYF
cdr3_nt: TGTGCCAGCAGCCGCCGGGGGGCGGGAACTCATACGCAGTATTTT

d_call: NA
v_call: TRBV20-1
j_call: TRBJ2-7
clone_size: few
cdr3_aa: CSARSPVWSSYEQYF
cdr3_nt: TGCAGTGCTAGGAGCCCGGTTTGGAGCTCCTACGAGCAGTACTTC

d_call: TRBD2
v_call: TRBV6-5
j_call: TRBJ2-3
clone_size: many
cdr3_aa: CASSYKAGKGLAGDKDTQYF
cdr3_nt: TGTGCCAGCAGTTACAAGGCAGGGAAGGGACTAGCGGGAGATAAAGATACGCAGTATTTT

d_call: NA
v_call: TRBV10-3
j_call: TRBJ1-5
clone_size: NA
cdr3_aa: CGAGDDNQPQHF
cdr3_nt: TGTGGTGCCGGGGACGATAATCAGCCCCAGCATTTT

d_call: NA
v_call: TRBV2
j_call: TRBJ1-2
clone_size: NA
cdr3_aa: CASSVPGHAWGYTF
cdr3_nt: TGTGCCAGCAGCGTCCCGGGACACGCTTGGGGCTACACCTTC

d_call: NA
v_call: TRBV19
j_call: TRBJ1-1
clone_size: NA
cdr3_aa: CASSGGPEAFF
cdr3_nt: TGTGCCAGTAGTGGCGGGCCCGAAGCTTTCTTT

d_call: NA
v_call: TRBV19
j_call: TRBJ2-3
clone_size: medium-sized
cdr3_aa: CASSITASTDTQYF
cdr3_nt: TGTGCCAGTAGTATAACTGCTAGCACAGATACGCAGTATTTT

d_call: NA
v_call: TRBV7-2
j_call: TRBJ1-5
clone_size: NA
cdr3_aa: CASSLAGTRINQPQHF
cdr3_nt: TGTGCCAGCAGCTTGGCGGGCACACGCATTAATCAGCCCCAGCATTTT

d_call: TRBD1
v_call: TRBV27
j_call: TRBJ1-1
clone_size: few
cdr3_aa: CASSPGQMNTEAFF
cdr3_nt: TGTGCCAGCAGTCCGGGACAGATGAACACTGAAGCTTTCTTT

d_call: NA
v_call: TRBV5-4
j_call: TRBJ2-3
clone_size: NA
cdr3_aa: CASSLARTTTGDTQYF
cdr3_nt: TGTGCCAGCAGCTTGGCCAGAACTACCACTGGGGATACGCAGTATTTT

d_call: NA
v_call: TRBV7-9
j_call: TRBJ1-3
clone_size: few
cdr3_aa: CASSSGTNALIGNTIYF
cdr3_nt: TGTGCCAGCAGCTCCGGGACGAACGCACTCATCGGAAACACCATATATTTT

d_call: NA
v_call: TRBV6-1
j_call: TRBJ2-3
clone_size: medium-sized
cdr3_aa: CAIQGGGPADTQYF
cdr3_nt: TGTGCCATCCAAGGTGGCGGGCCAGCAGATACGCAGTATTTT

d_call: TRBD1
v_call: TRBV7-9
j_call: TRBJ1-2
clone_size: few
cdr3_aa: CASSLSGTGGFGYTF
cdr3_nt: TGTGCCAGCAGCCTCTCCGGGACAGGGGGCTTTGGCTACACCTTC

d_call: TRBD1
v_call: TRBV11-1
j_call: TRBJ1-2
clone_size: medium-sized
cdr3_aa: CASSPSRTGDGYTF
cdr3_nt: TGTGCCAGCAGCCCCTCTCGGACAGGGGACGGCTACACCTTC

d_call: NA
v_call: TRBV5-1
j_call: TRBJ1-6
clone_size: NA
cdr3_aa: CASSLAGGNNSPLHF
cdr3_nt: TGCGCCAGCAGCTTGGCGGGGGGTAATAATTCACCCCTCCACTTT

d_call: NA
v_call: TRBV6-1
j_call: TRBJ2-7
clone_size: many
cdr3_aa: CASTPGESFYEQYF
cdr3_nt: TGTGCCAGCACCCCTGGCGAGAGTTTCTACGAGCAGTACTTC

d_call: TRBD1
v_call: TRBV28
j_call: TRBJ2-5
clone_size: NA
cdr3_aa: CASTSRQGYQETQYF
cdr3_nt: TGTGCCAGCACCTCAAGACAGGGGTACCAAGAGACCCAGTACTTC

d_call: TRBD1
v_call: TRBV10-2
j_call: TRBJ1-3
clone_size: few
cdr3_aa: CASSVTGDRGNTIYF
cdr3_nt: TGCGCCAGCAGTGTCACAGGGGATCGTGGAAACACCATATATTTT

d_call: NA
v_call: TRBV12-3/TRBV12-4
j_call: TRBJ1-3
clone_size: NA
cdr3_aa: CASSLDVEAHYSGNTIYF
cdr3_nt: TGTGCCAGCAGTTTAGACGTCGAGGCCCACTACTCTGGAAACACCATATATTTT

d_call: TRBD1
v_call: TRBV7-4
j_call: TRBJ1-2
clone_size: NA
cdr3_aa: CARSRTGGRLYGYTF
cdr3_nt: TGTGCCAGAAGCCGGACAGGGGGAAGACTCTATGGCTACACCTTC

d_call: TRBD1
v_call: TRBV19
j_call: TRBJ1-1
clone_size: medium-sized
cdr3_aa: CASSEGQRRFVTEAFF
cdr3_nt: TGTGCCAGTAGTGAGGGACAGAGGCGGTTCGTGACTGAAGCTTTCTTT

d_call: NA
v_call: TRBV18
j_call: TRBJ2-1
clone_size: few
cdr3_aa: CASSPPWGQSYNEQFF
cdr3_nt: TGTGCCAGCTCACCGCCGTGGGGCCAGTCCTACAATGAGCAGTTCTTC

d_call: NA
v_call: TRBV6-1
j_call: TRBJ2-3
clone_size: NA
cdr3_aa: CASSEVTGGARTQYF
cdr3_nt: TGTGCCAGCAGTGAAGTAACAGGGGGGGCAAGGACGCAGTATTTT

d_call: NA
v_call: TRBV10-3
j_call: TRBJ2-7
clone_size: NA
cdr3_aa: CAISLRDGAYEQYF
cdr3_nt: TGTGCCATCAGCCTCCGGGACGGAGCCTACGAGCAGTACTTC

d_call: NA
v_call: TRBV19
j_call: TRBJ2-3
clone_size: medium-sized
cdr3_aa: CASSIGGRDSTDTQYF
cdr3_nt: TGTGCCAGTAGTATAGGGGGCCGGGACTCCACAGATACGCAGTATTTT

d_call: NA
v_call: TRBV6-1
j_call: TRBJ1-2
clone_size: few
cdr3_aa: CASSGTDYGYTF
cdr3_nt: TGTGCCAGCAGTGGGACAGACTATGGCTACACCTTC

d_call: NA
v_call: TRBV6-5
j_call: TRBJ1-2
clone_size: medium-sized
cdr3_aa: CASSYSRDYGYTF
cdr3_nt: TGTGCCAGCAGTTACTCGAGGGATTATGGCTACACCTTC

d_call: TRBD2
v_call: TRBV11-1
j_call: TRBJ2-3
clone_size: NA
cdr3_aa: CASSLVAGREDTQYF
cdr3_nt: TGTGCCAGCAGCTTAGTAGCGGGAAGGGAAGATACGCAGTATTTT

d_call: TRBD2
v_call: TRBV4-2
j_call: TRBJ2-7
clone_size: NA
cdr3_aa: CASSLRAGELAGGPYEQYF
cdr3_nt: TGTGCCAGCAGCCTCCGGGCAGGGGAACTAGCGGGGGGTCCCTACGAGCAGTACTTC

d_call: TRBD2
v_call: TRBV30
j_call: TRBJ2-5
clone_size: medium-sized
cdr3_aa: CAWSVPTSGRSETQYF
cdr3_nt: TGTGCCTGGAGTGTCCCGACTAGCGGGAGATCGGAGACCCAGTACTTC

d_call: NA
v_call: TRBV7-2
j_call: TRBJ2-3
clone_size: NA
cdr3_aa: CASSLEQGLSDTQYF
cdr3_nt: TGTGCCAGCAGCTTAGAACAGGGATTATCAGATACGCAGTATTTT

d_call: NA
v_call: TRBV11-2
j_call: TRBJ1-2
clone_size: NA
cdr3_aa: CASSFQRMAVGYTF
cdr3_nt: TGTGCCAGCAGCTTCCAGCGGATGGCCGTTGGCTACACCTTC

d_call: NA
v_call: TRBV6-1
j_call: TRBJ2-7
clone_size: medium-sized
cdr3_aa: CASSDSAPGSRF
cdr3_nt: TGTGCCAGCAGTGATTCCGCTCCGGGGAGTCGCTTC

d_call: TRBD1
v_call: TRBV7-9
j_call: TRBJ2-1
clone_size: few
cdr3_aa: CASSLVVGDRPSSSYNEQFF
cdr3_nt: TGTGCCAGCAGCTTAGTGGTGGGGGACAGACCGTCGAGCTCCTACAATGAGCAGTTCTTC

d_call: TRBD1
v_call: TRBV19
j_call: TRBJ2-5
clone_size: medium-sized
cdr3_aa: CASSIQGGLQETQYF
cdr3_nt: TGTGCCAGTAGTATACAAGGGGGCTTACAAGAGACCCAGTACTTC